This T cell receptor beta chain was captured in a study of type 1 regulatory T cells (dated by TCRdb to the early 2020s). Study-wide context: An in vitro protocol by which a Tr1-enriched, alloantigen-specific CD4 T cell product named T-allo10 was generated was characterized in the study. Patients with hematological malignancies who were receiving allogeneic hematopoietic stem cell transplantation were the group in which T-allo10 was being clinically evaluated.

Beyond this particular receptor, the publication reports: Tr1 cells showed a more restricted TCR repertoire than non-Tr1 cells, which the study interpreted as alloantigen-induced clonal expansion.

Cut back by 3 bases and 4 bases, the V and J ends lie 16 bases apart. The CDR1 and CDR2 encoded by the germline V gene (reference sequence) are DFQATT and SNEGSKA. From its cysteine to its phenylalanine, the CDR3 spans 15 amino acids. Only CDR3 DNA remains: 45 bases, in frame from the first base. The listed sequencing device is Illumina MiSeq. TCRdb ran its own pipeline on the public reads, namely fastp trimming at Q25 and MiXCR clone calling, and kept in-frame beta chains. Records with the same CDR3 protein are collapsed into one entry carrying the most frequent genes and DNA. The sample has about 62,000 distinct CDR3 sequences on record, 60% to 80% of them singletons. About 2% of the sample goes to the ten largest clones. For this clonotype: Its antigen specificity is not known. Base qualities are not recorded, but no much larger clone differs from it by a single base.

The sequence was obtained from a human donor in good health. Sequencing input: cultured non-Tr1 T cells, either the whole culture or a sorted T cell fraction (not recorded which). In the paper's terms, the cell subset or site label means: non-Tr1 population from the T-allo10 product. Here the chain combines TRBV20-1 and TRBJ2-1; the D gene assignment is perhaps TRBD1 or TRBD2, with each matching 5 bases. In nucleotides, the sequence is TGCAGTGCTAGGTTGGGACCAACTGCTTACAATGAGCAGTTCTTC. This codes for CSARLGPTAYNEQFF.